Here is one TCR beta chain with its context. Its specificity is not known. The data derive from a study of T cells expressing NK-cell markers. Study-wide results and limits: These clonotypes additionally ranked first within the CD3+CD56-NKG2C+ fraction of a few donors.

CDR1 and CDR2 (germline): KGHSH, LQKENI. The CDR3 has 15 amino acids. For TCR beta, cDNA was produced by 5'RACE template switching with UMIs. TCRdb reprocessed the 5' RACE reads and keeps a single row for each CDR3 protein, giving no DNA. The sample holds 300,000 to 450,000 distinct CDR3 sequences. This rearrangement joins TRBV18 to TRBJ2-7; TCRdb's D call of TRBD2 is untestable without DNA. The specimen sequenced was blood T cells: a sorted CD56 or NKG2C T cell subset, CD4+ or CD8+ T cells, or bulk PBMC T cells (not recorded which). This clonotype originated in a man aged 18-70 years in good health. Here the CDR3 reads CASFGLAGSSYEQYF.